The clone carrying this T cell receptor (beta chain) has a count of ten or more. Its antigen remains unidentified. The CDR3 is cut off 3 residues early in the read; its end comes from the germline J gene. The sample belongs to a study of T cell clonality in common variable immunodeficiency. V lost 5 bases, J lost 5 bases, and 4 bases stayed unmatched. Germline V gene lookup returns CDR1 DFQATT and CDR2 SNEGSKA (reference sequence). The CDR3 runs 14 residues. General observations from the study: Shared TCRbeta clones were fewer between CVID subjects than controls. Reportedly, TCR beta sequences from common variable immunodeficiency showed fewer deletions and N-nucleotide insertions. CVID subjects showed higher TCRbeta clonality than healthy controls.

Clones were sequenced by immunoSEQ multiplex PCR, and TCRdb holds only the in-frame ones, with some missing. The repertoire yields around 50,000 clones, none seen only once; the top ten contain approximately 5.4%. This TCR derives from a person between 18 and 70 years old in good health. This chain joins TRBV20-1 and TRBJ2-5, with 14 bases aligning to TRBD2. Sequenced: peripheral blood mononuclear cells. The CDR3 region is CSARLAGGLETQYF. CDR3 bases read: TGCAGTGCTCGACTAGCGGGAGGGTTGGAGACC.